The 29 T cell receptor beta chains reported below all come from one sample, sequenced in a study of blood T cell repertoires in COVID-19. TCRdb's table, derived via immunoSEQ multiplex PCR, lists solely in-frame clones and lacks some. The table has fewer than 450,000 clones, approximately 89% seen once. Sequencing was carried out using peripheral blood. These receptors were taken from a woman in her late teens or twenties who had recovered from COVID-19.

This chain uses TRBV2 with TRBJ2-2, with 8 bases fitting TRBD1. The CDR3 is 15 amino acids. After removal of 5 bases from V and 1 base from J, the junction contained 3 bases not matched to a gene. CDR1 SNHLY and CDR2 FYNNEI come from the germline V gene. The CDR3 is CASSWTGRNTGELFF. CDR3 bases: TGTGCCAGCAGTTGGACAGGGCGGAACACCGGGGAGCTGTTTTTT.

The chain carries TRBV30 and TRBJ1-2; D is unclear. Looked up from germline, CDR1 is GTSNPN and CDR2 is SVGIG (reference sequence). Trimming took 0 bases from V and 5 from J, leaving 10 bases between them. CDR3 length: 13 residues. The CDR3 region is CAWSVRGRYGYTF. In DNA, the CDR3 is TGTGCCTGGAGTGTACGAGGGAGGTATGGCTACACCTTC.

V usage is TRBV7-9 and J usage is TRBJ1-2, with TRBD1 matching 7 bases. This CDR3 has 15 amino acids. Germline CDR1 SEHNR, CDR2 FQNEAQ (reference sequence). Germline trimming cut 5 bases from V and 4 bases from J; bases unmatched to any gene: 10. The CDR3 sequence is CASSHIRGEAYGYTF. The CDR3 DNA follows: TGTGCCAGCAGCCACATCAGGGGGGAGGCCTATGGCTACACCTTC.

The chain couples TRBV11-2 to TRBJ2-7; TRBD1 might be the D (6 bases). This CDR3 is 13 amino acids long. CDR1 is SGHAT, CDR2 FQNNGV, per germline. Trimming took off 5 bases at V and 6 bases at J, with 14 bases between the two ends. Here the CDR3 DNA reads TGTGCCAGCAGCGCAACAGGGTTCGGCGAGCAGTACGTC. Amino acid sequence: CASSATGFGEQYV.

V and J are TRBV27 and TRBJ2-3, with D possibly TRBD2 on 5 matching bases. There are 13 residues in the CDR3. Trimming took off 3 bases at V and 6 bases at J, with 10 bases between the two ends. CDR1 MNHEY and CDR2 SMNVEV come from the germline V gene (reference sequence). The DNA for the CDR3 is TGTGCCAGCAGTTTCGGGGTGGGGGATACGCAGTATTTT. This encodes CASSFGVGDTQYF.

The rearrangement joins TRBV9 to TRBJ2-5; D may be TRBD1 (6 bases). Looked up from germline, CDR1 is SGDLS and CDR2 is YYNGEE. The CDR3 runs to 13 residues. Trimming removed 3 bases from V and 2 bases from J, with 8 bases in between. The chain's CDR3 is CASSEGQQETQYF. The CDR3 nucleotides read TGTGCCAGCAGCGAAGGACAGCAAGAGACCCAGTACTTC.

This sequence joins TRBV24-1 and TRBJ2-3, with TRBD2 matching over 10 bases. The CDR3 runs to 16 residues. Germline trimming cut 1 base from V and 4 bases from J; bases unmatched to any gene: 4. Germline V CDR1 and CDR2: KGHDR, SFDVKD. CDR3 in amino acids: CATSDFRLAGADTQYF. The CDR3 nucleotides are TGTGCCACCAGTGATTTTCGGCTAGCGGGAGCAGATACGCAGTATTTT.

CDR3 nucleotide sequence: TGTGCCATCAGTGAGGGAAGGGGGAATCAGCCCCAGCATTTT. It specifies CAISEGRGNQPQHF. V is TRBV10-3 and J is TRBJ1-5, with a tentative D call TRBD1 (6 bases). The germline V and J ends were trimmed by 2 bases and 4 bases, with 9 bases remaining between them. The CDR3 totals 14 residues. CDR1 is ENHRY, CDR2 SYGVKD, per germline.

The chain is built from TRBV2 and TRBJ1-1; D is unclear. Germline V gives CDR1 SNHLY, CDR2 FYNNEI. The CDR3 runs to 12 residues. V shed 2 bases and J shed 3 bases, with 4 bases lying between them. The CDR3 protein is CASSEQDTEAFF. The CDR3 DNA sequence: TGTGCCAGCAGTGAACAGGACACTGAAGCTTTCTTT.

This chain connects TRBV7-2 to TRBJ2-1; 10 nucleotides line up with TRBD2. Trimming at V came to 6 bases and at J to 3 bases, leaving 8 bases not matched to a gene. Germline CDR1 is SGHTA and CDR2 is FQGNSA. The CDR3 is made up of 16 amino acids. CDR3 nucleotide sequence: TGTGCCAGCAGTCGGTGGACTAGCGGATACTACAATGAGCAGTTCTTC. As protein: CASSRWTSGYYNEQFF.

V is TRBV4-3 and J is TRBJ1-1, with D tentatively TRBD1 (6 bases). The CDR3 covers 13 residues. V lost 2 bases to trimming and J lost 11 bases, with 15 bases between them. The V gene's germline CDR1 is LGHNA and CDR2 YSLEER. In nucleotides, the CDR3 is TGCGCCAGCAGCCAACAGACAGGCTTGGGTGCTTTCTTT. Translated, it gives CASSQQTGLGAFF.

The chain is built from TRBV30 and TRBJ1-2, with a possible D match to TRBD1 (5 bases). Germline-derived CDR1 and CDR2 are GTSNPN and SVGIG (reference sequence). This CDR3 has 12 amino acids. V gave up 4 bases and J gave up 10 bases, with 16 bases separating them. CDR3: CAWNQQAALYTF. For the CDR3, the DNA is TGTGCCTGGAATCAACAGGCGGCCCTCTACACCTTC.

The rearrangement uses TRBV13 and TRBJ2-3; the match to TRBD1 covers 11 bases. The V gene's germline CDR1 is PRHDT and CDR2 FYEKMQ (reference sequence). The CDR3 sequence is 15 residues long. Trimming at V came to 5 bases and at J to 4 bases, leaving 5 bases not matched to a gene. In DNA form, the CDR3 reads TGTGCCAGCAGCCCCCGGACAGGGGGCGCAGATACGCAGTATTTT. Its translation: CASSPRTGGADTQYF.

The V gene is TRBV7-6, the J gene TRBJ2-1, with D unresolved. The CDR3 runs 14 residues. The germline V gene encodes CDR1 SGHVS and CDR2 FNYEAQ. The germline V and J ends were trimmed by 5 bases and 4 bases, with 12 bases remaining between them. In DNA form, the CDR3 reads TGTGCCAGCAGCCTTAGCCGGGTTTACAATGAGCAGTTCTTC. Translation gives CASSLSRVYNEQFF.

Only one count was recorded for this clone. This chain's CDR3 is CATSRDWDTQYF. The CDR3 region has the DNA TGTGCCACCAGCAGGGACTGGGATACGCAGTATTTT. The rearrangement uses TRBV15 and TRBJ2-3, with a tentative D call TRBD2 (5 bases). Trimming cost V 3 bases and J 6 bases, with 7 bases left between them. This CDR3 has 12 residues. Germline V CDR1 and CDR2: LNHNV, YYDKDF (reference sequence).

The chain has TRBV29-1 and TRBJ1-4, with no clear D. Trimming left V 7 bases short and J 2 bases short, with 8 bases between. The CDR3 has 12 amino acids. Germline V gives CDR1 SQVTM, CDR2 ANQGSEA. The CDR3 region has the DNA TGCAGCGCCACAGATACTAATGAAAAACTGTTTTTT. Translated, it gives CSATDTNEKLFF.

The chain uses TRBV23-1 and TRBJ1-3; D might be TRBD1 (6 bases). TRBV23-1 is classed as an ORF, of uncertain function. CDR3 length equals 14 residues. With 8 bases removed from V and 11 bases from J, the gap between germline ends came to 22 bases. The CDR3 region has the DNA TGCGCCAGCTCACGCAGGGGCCCGGGATGCGCCATATATTTT. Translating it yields CASSRRGPGCAIYF.

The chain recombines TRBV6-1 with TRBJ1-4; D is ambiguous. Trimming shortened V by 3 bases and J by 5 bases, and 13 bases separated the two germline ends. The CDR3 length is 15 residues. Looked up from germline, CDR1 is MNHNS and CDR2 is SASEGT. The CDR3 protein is CASSDQEGGNEKLFF. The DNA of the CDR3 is TGTGCCAGCAGTGATCAGGAAGGAGGGAATGAAAAACTGTTTTTT.

CDR3 residues: CASSFFGISGNTEAFF. The CDR3 nucleotides are TGTGCCAGCAGCTTCTTTGGTATAAGCGGTAACACTGAAGCTTTCTTT. The chain employs TRBV5-5 and TRBJ1-1; no definite D call. The germline V gene has CDR1 SGHKS and CDR2 YYEKEE (reference sequence). Deletions cut 2 bases from V and 2 bases from J, with 16 bases between. This CDR3 has 16 residues.

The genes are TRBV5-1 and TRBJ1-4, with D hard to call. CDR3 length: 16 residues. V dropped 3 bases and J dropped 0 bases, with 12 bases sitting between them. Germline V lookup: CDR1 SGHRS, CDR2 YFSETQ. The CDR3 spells CASSSHVQTTNEKLFF. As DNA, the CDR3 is TGCGCCAGCAGCTCCCATGTCCAGACAACTAATGAAAAACTGTTTTTT.

The CDR3 nucleotides read TGCAGTGCGAGTGGGCAAAAATCAACTAATGAAAAACTGTTTTTT. Amino acids: CSASGQKSTNEKLFF. The gene calls are TRBV20-1 and TRBJ1-4; D unresolved. The CDR3 consists of 15 residues. Germline CDR1 is DFQATT and CDR2 is SNEGSKA (reference sequence). Trimming pared 6 bases from V and 0 bases from J, leaving 14 bases between.

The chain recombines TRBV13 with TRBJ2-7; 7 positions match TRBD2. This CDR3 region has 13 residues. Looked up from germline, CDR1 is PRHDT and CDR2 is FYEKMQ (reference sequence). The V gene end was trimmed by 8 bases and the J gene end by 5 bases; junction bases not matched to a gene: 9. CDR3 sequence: CASSSRLAHEQYV. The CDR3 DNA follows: TGTGCCAGCTCCTCTCGACTAGCTCACGAGCAGTACGTC.

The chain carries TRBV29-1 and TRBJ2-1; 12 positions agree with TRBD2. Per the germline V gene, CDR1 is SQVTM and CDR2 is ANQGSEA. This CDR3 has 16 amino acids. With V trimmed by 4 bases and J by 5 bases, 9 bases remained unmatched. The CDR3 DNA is TGCAGCGTTGTGCCCCACCGACTAGCGGGGGACAATGAGCAGTTCTTC. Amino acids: CSVVPHRLAGDNEQFF.

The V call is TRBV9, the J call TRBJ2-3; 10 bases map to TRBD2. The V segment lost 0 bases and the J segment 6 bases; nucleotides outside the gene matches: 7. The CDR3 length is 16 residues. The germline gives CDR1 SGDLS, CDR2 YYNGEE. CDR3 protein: CASSVALLAGDDTQYF. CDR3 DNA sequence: TGTGCCAGCAGCGTAGCTCTGCTAGCGGGAGACGATACGCAGTATTTT.

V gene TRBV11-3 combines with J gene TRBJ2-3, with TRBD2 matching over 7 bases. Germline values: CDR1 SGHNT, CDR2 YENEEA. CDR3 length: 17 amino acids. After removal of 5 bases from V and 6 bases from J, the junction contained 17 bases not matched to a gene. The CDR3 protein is CASSRRLQGGVGDTQYF. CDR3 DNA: TGTGCCAGCAGCCGCCGCTTGCAGGGAGGGGTCGGCGATACGCAGTATTTT.

The CDR3 DNA is TGTGCCAGCAGCGTAACTAGCGGGAGCGAGCAGTACGTC. As protein: CASSVTSGSEQYV. This chain joins TRBV9 and TRBJ2-7, with TRBD2 identical over 11 bases. The V gene end was trimmed by 1 base and the J gene end by 6 bases; junction bases not matched to a gene: 0. The CDR3 consists of 13 residues. Germline assignment: CDR1 SGDLS and CDR2 YYNGEE.

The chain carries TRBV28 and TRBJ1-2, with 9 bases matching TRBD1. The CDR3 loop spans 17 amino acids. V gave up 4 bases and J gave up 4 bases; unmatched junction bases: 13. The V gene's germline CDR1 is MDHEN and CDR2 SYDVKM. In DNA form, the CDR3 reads TGTGCCAGCAGTTATCGTACAGGGGGCCAACCCCTCTATGGCTACACCTTC. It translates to CASSYRTGGQPLYGYTF.

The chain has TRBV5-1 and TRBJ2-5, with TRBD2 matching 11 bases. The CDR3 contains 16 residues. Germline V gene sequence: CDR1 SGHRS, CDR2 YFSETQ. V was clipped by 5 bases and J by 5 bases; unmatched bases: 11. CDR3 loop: CASRLVAGGPYETQYF. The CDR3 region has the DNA TGCGCCAGCAGATTAGTAGCGGGAGGGCCGTATGAGACCCAGTACTTC.

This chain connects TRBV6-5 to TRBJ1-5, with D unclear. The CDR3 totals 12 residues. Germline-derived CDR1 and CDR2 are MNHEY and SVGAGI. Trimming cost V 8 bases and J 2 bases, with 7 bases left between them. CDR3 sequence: CASRRGNQPQHF. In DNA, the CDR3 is TGTGCCAGCCGGCGGGGCAATCAGCCCCAGCATTTT.